This T cell receptor (beta chain) was obtained from a study of blood T cells in healthy people across ages. Study details: Using template switching, researchers captured about one barcoded beta molecule for each two T cells.

Together with a sample-barcoded 5' primer, a J-beta primer mix was included in a second PCR lasting about 7 to 11 cycles. Each cDNA was tagged by a template-switch adaptor containing 12 random nucleotides. Via MiXCR, TCRdb re-called the 5' RACE reads, giving one row per CDR3 protein. The table has hundreds of thousands of distinct CDR3 sequences, approximately 30% seen once. This clonotype turned up a few times. Germline CDR1 and CDR2: ENHRY and SYGVKD. The CDR3 runs to 15 residues. V shed 0 bases and J shed 6 bases, with 14 bases lying between them. Sequencing was done on a sample of blood. This rearrangement joins TRBV10-3 to TRBJ1-1; D is unclear. This TCR was sampled from a woman older than 75 in good health. The CDR3 DNA follows: TGTGCCATCAGTGAGTCTTCGGCGGGGAGGCCTGAAGCTTTCTTT. Amino acids: CAISESSAGRPEAFF.